The clone carrying this T cell receptor (beta chain) has just a few counts. Across over 20 US areas, participants ranged in age from about 18 to 90 years. Cohort placement rested on clinical history that participants reported themselves. The ends were cut back, 1 base at V and 6 bases at J, with 23 bases in the middle. CDR1 is MGHRA and CDR2 is YSYEKL in the germline V gene. The CDR3 loop spans 18 amino acids. The data derive from a study of blood T cell repertoires in COVID-19. Study-level information: Acute-phase and convalescent COVID-19 samples originated in the United States, Italy and Spain. T cells, B-cell-depleted T cells, or PBMCs provided the cDNA or gDNA that served as material.

Sequenced by immunoSEQ multiplex PCR; TCRdb stores in-frame clones only, minus some. The table shows 200,000 to 250,000 clones, with 82% occurring only once. Sequencing was performed on PBMCs or T cells enriched from blood (not recorded which). The chain has TRBV4-1 and TRBJ2-3; maybe TRBD2 (7 bases). The origin of this receptor is a woman aged 55-75 years who had recovered from COVID-19. The chain's CDR3 is CASSQGSPAGALRDTQYF. The CDR3 DNA reads as TGCGCCAGCAGCCAAGGATCCCCTGCGGGGGCGTTAAGGGATACGCAGTATTTT.